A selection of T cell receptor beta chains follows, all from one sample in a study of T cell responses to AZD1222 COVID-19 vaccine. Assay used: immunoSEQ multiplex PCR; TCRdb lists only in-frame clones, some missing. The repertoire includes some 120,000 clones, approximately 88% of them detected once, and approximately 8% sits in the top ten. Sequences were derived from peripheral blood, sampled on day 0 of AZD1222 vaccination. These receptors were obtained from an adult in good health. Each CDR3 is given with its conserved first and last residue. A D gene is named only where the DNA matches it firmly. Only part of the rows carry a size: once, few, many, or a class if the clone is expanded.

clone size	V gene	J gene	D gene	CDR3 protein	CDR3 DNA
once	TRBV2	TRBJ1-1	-	CASSERGYTEAFF	TGTGCCAGCAGTGAACGCGGCTACACTGAAGCTTTCTTT
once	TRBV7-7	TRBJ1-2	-	CASSPQAGSGYTF	TGTGCTAGCAGCCCGCAAGCGGGTTCTGGCTACACCTTC
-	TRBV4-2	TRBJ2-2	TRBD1	CASSPADRDGGELFF	TGTGCCAGCAGCCCCGCGGACAGGGATGGGGGGGAGCTGTTTTTT
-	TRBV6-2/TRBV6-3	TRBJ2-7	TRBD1	CASSTRTGRYEQYF	TGTGCCAGCAGTACGCGGACAGGGAGATACGAGCAGTACTTC
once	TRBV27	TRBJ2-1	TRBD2	CASTYLAGGPYNEQFF	TGTGCCAGCACCTATCTAGCGGGGGGCCCCTACAATGAGCAGTTCTTC
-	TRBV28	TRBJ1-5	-	CASTQYSWGQPQHF	TGTGCCAGCACCCAATACTCATGGGGACAGCCCCAGCATTTT
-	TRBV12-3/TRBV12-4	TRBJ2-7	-	CASSSYSEQYF	TGTGCCAGCAGTTCTTACAGTGAGCAGTACTTC
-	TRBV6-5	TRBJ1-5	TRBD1	CASSNGQGGNQPQHF	TGTGCCAGCAGCAACGGACAGGGCGGGAATCAGCCCCAGCATTTT
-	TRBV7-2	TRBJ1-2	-	CASSAGPMPGNYGYTF	TGTGCCAGCAGCGCCGGACCGATGCCCGGTAACTATGGCTACACCTTC
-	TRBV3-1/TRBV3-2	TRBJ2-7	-	CASSPGTYEQYF	TGTGCCAGCAGCCCCGGAACCTACGAGCAGTACTTC
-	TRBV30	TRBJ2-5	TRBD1	CAWSVGRGRETQYF	TGTGCCTGGAGTGTGGGCAGGGGGCGAGAGACCCAGTACTTC
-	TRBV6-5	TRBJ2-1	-	CASSSLRQGGSNEQFF	TGTGCCAGCAGTTCTCTTCGACAGGGAGGGAGCAATGAGCAGTTCTTC
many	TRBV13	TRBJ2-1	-	CASSDLLDNEQFF	TGTGCCAGCAGCGACCTTTTGGACAATGAGCAGTTCTTC
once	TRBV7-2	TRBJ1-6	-	CASSLAGGSPLHF	TGTGCCAGCAGCTTAGCAGGGGGGTCACCCCTCCACTTT
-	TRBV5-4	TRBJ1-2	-	CASSLPLDNGYTF	TGTGCCAGCAGCTTGCCCCTGGACAATGGCTACACCTTC
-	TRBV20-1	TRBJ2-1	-	CSAIYINEQFF	TGCAGTGCAATTTACATCAATGAGCAGTTCTTC
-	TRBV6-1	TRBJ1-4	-	CASSEGLMRDEKLFF	TGTGCCAGCAGTGAAGGACTGATGAGGGATGAAAAACTGTTTTTT
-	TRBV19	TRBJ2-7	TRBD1	CASSTRDREEQYF	TGTGCCAGTAGTACCCGGGACAGGGAGGAGCAGTACTTC
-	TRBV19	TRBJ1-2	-	CASSPAARGNYGYTF	TGTGCCAGTAGTCCGGCAGCCCGGGGTAACTATGGCTACACCTTC
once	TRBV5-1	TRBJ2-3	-	CASSSTAGLFTDTQYF	TGCGCCAGCAGCTCCACTGCGGGGCTCTTCACAGATACGCAGTATTTT
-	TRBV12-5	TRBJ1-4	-	CASGLGLATNEKLFF	TGTGCTAGTGGTTTGGGACTAGCAACTAATGAAAAACTGTTTTTT
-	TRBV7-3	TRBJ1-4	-	CASSPNGGGDEKLFF	TGTGCCAGCAGCCCCAACGGGGGGGGAGATGAAAAACTGTTTTTT
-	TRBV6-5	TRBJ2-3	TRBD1	CASSLGQTTSTDTQYF	TGTGCCAGCAGTTTGGGACAGACAACTAGCACAGATACGCAGTATTTT
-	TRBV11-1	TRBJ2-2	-	CASSTLQGTGELFF	TGTGCCAGCAGTACTCTCCAGGGGACCGGGGAGCTGTTTTTT
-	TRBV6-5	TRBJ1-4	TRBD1	CASRVQGRNEKLFF	TGTGCCAGCAGGGTACAGGGGAGGAATGAAAAACTGTTTTTT
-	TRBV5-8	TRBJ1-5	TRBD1	CASSRDRGFRGNQPQHF	TGTGCCAGCTCCCGGGACAGGGGGTTTAGAGGAAATCAGCCCCAGCATTTT
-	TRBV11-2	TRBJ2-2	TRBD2	CASSTGLDTGELFF	TGTGCCAGCAGCACGGGACTAGATACCGGGGAGCTGTTTTTT
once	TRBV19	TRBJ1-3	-	CASSIDRGNTIYF	TGTGCCAGTAGTATAGACCGAGGAAACACCATATATTTT
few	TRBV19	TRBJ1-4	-	CASSRYPQSTNEKLFF	TGTGCCAGTAGCAGGTACCCACAATCAACTAATGAAAAACTGTTTTTT
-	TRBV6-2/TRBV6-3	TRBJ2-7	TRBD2	CASSWLAGASSYEQYF	TGTGCCAGCAGTTGGCTAGCGGGAGCTAGCTCCTACGAGCAGTACTTC
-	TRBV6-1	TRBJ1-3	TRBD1	CASSEATGAAGNTIYF	TGTGCCAGCAGTGAAGCGACAGGGGCGGCGGGAAACACCATATATTTT
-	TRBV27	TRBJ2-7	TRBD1	CASSSSRTGHYEQYF	TGTGCCAGCAGTTCCTCCCGGACAGGGCACTACGAGCAGTACTTC
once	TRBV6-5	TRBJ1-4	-	CASRPQVNEKLFF	TGTGCCAGCAGACCACAGGTTAATGAAAAACTGTTTTTT
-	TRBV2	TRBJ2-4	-	CASRRDLAKNIQYF	TGTGCCAGCAGGAGAGATCTAGCCAAAAACATTCAGTACTTC
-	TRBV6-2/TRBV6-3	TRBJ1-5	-	CASSSGISNQPQHF	TGTGCCAGCAGTTCAGGGATCAGCAATCAGCCCCAGCATTTT
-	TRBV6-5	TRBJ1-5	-	CASSTGINQPQHF	TGTGCCAGCAGTACAGGGATTAATCAGCCCCAGCATTTT
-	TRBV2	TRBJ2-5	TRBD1	CASSADINRGETQYF	TGTGCCAGCAGCGCTGACATCAACAGGGGAGAGACCCAGTACTTC
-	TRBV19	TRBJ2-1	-	CASSIAWSSYNEQFF	TGTGCCAGTAGTATTGCCTGGAGCTCCTACAATGAGCAGTTCTTC
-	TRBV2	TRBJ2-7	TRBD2	CASSELPAGGMSEQYF	TGTGCCAGCAGTGAACTCCCAGCGGGAGGAATGAGTGAGCAGTACTTC
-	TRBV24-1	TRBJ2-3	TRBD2	CATSDRQSLGLVF	TGTGCCACCAGTGACCGACAGAGCTTGGGACTAGTTTTT
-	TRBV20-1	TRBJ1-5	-	CSASDETVRYQPQHF	TGCAGTGCTAGTGATGAAACGGTCAGATATCAGCCCCAGCATTTT
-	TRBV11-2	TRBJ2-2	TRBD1	CASSPTPGTGNTGELFF	TGTGCCAGCAGCCCGACCCCCGGGACAGGGAACACCGGGGAGCTGTTTTTT
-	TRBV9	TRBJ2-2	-	CASSLNTGELFF	TGTGCCAGCAGCCTGAACACCGGGGAGCTGTTTTTT